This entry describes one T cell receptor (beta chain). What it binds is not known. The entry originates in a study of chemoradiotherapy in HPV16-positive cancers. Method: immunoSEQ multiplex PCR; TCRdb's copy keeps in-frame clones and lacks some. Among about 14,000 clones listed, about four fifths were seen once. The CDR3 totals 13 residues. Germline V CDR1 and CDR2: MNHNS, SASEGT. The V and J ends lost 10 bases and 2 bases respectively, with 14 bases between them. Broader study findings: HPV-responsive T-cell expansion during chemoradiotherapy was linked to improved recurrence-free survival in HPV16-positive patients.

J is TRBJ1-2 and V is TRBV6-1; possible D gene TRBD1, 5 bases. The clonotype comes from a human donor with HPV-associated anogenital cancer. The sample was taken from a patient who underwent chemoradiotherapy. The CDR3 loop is CATSTGGNYGYTF. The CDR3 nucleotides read TGTGCCACCTCTACCGGGGGAAACTATGGCTACACCTTC.